One sample yielded the 14 T cell receptor beta chains listed below, sequenced in a study of T cell responses to AZD1222 COVID-19 vaccine. Sequenced by immunoSEQ multiplex PCR; TCRdb stores in-frame clones only, minus some. The sample lists about 95,000 clones, less than 90% seen once, with 3.5% to 4% in the top ten. Specimen: peripheral blood, collected on day 0 of AZD1222 vaccination. These receptors came from an adult in good health.

A word on this clone: The junction shows a germline mismatch at one end, possibly a read error. DNA of the CDR3: TGTGCCAGCAGTTTACTCGGGACTAGCGTCACTTTGGACTTC. This translates into CASSLLGTSVTLDF. The J gene is TRBJ2-5, the V gene TRBV28, with 10 bases that match TRBD2. The CDR3 totals 14 residues. Looked up from germline, CDR1 is MDHEN and CDR2 is SYDVKM.

The chain carries TRBV2 and TRBJ2-3; D could derive from TRBD1 or TRBD2 (5 bases each). This CDR3 region has 13 residues. Trimming removed 7 bases at V and 6 bases at J, with 14 bases between. The germline V gene has CDR1 SNHLY and CDR2 FYNNEI. Here the CDR3 DNA reads TGTGCCAGCAAAACGGGGCTCGTCGATACGCAGTATTTT. Its protein product is CASKTGLVDTQYF. Looking up the rest from reference TRBV2 and TRBJ2-3 gives the full variable domain: EPEVTQTPSHQVTQMGQEVILRCVPISNHLYFYWYRQILGQKVEFLVSFYNNEISEKSEIFDDQFSVERPDGSNFTLKIRSTKLEDSAMYFCASKTGLVDTQYFGPGTRLTVL.

J is TRBJ2-1 and V is TRBV3-1 (or the pseudogene TRBV3-2), with D unclear. The CDR3 covers 11 residues. V gave up 1 base and J gave up 10 bases, with 5 bases separating them. In germline, CDR1 is LGHDT, CDR2 YNNKEL (reference sequence). In DNA, the CDR3 is TGTGCCAGCAGCCAAGTGGACGAGCAGTTCTTC. Translated, it gives CASSQVDEQFF.

The chain joins TRBV9 to TRBJ1-1; D is undetermined. Germline-derived CDR1 and CDR2 are SGDLS and YYNGEE. The V and J ends lost 0 bases and 5 bases respectively, with 17 bases between them. This CDR3 has 16 residues. The chain's CDR3 is CASSVETAALGTEAFF. Written as DNA, the CDR3 is TGTGCCAGCAGCGTAGAAACGGCAGCCTTGGGGACTGAAGCTTTCTTT.

The chain carries TRBV5-1 and TRBJ1-1; tentatively, D is TRBD1 (5 bases). Trimming stripped 6 bases from V and 13 bases from J, with 22 bases between. CDR3 length: 13 residues. Germline assignment: CDR1 SGHRS and CDR2 YFSETQ. The CDR3 DNA is TGCGCCAGCACGATCACTGGGGGGACTGGGCATTTCTTT. Translating gives CASTITGGTGHFF. The full variable domain, in which reference TRBV5-1 and TRBJ1-1 provide the parts outside the CDR3, is KAGVTQTPRYLIKTRGQQVTLSCSPISGHRSVSWYQQTPGQGLQFLFEYFSETQRNKGNFPGRFSGRQFSNSRSEMNVSTLELGDSALYLCASTITGGTGHFFGQGTRLTVV.

The genes are TRBV4-2 and TRBJ2-3; tentative D call: TRBD2 (6 bases). The CDR3 is 17 residues long. Germline loops: CDR1 LGHNA, CDR2 YNFKEQ. The V and J ends lost 0 bases and 6 bases respectively, with 19 bases between them. CDR3 in amino acids: CASSQEEVLAQADTQYF. CDR3 DNA: TGTGCCAGCAGCCAAGAAGAGGTCCTAGCGCAGGCGGATACGCAGTATTTT.

This clone was found once. The rearrangement uses TRBV11-3 and TRBJ1-1; 7 positions agree with TRBD1. CDR1 is SGHNT, CDR2 YENEEA, per germline. This CDR3 has 14 residues. J was trimmed by 2 bases and V by 5 bases; bases with no gene match: 5. CDR3 residues: CASSKGAGNTEAFF. CDR3 nucleotides: TGTGCCAGCAGCAAGGGGGCAGGAAACACTGAAGCTTTCTTT.

J is TRBJ1-1 and V is TRBV7-6; the D is unclear. The germline V gene encodes CDR1 SGHVS and CDR2 FNYEAQ. The CDR3 sequence is 14 residues long. The V end was cut by 1 base, the J end by 0 bases, with 6 bases between. The CDR3 DNA is TGTGCCAGCAGCTTAGGACAAATGAACACTGAAGCTTTCTTT. Translated, it gives CASSLGQMNTEAFF.

This clone has only one observation. This chain links TRBV6-6 with TRBJ2-7; 9 bases fit TRBD1. V gave up 7 bases and J gave up 4 bases; unmatched junction bases: 8. The CDR3 has 14 amino acids. Looked up from germline, CDR1 is MNHNY and CDR2 is SVGAGI (reference sequence). The CDR3 loop is CASTQGQGFYEQYF. In DNA, the CDR3 is TGTGCCAGCACCCAGGGACAGGGCTTTTACGAGCAGTACTTC.

This clone showed up just once. V gene TRBV2 combines with J gene TRBJ1-3; TRBD1 might be the D (6 bases). Trimming shortened V by 6 bases and J by 3 bases, and 18 bases separated the two germline ends. The CDR3 loop spans 16 amino acids. Germline CDR1 reads SNHLY; CDR2 reads FYNNEI. The CDR3 reads CASSRDTLLYGNTIYF. CDR3 DNA: TGTGCCAGCAGCAGGGACACCTTGTTGTATGGAAACACCATATATTTT.

The chain carries TRBV28 and TRBJ1-3; the match to TRBD1 covers 9 bases. The V gene's germline CDR1 is MDHEN and CDR2 SYDVKM. V shed 5 bases, J shed 4 bases, and the junction held 6 bases outside the gene matches. The CDR3 spans 15 residues. CDR3 amino acids: CASSGGTGSGNTIYF. Here the CDR3 DNA reads TGTGCCAGCAGTGGGGGGACAGGGAGCGGAAACACCATATATTTT.

This chain links TRBV4-1 with TRBJ1-5, with a possible D match to TRBD1 (5 bases). Deletions cut 4 bases from V and 0 bases from J, with 13 bases between. CDR3 length: 16 amino acids. CDR1 and CDR2 (germline): MGHRA, YSYEKL. CDR3 DNA: TGCGCCAGCAGCCTAGAAGGGGTTTCTAGCAATCAGCCCCAGCATTTT. Translating gives CASSLEGVSSNQPQHF.

V is TRBV9 and J is TRBJ2-2; 9 bases are shared with TRBD2. After removal of 0 bases from V and 6 bases from J, the junction contained 3 bases not matched to a gene. CDR1 is SGDLS, CDR2 YYNGEE, per germline. The length of the CDR3 is 15 residues. The CDR3 is CASSVGCGGAGELFF. In DNA form, the CDR3 reads TGTGCCAGCAGCGTAGGGTGCGGGGGGGCCGGGGAGCTGTTTTTT.

The count of this clone is one. This sequence joins TRBV6-5 and TRBJ1-4; the D is unclear. The V and J ends lost 6 bases and 8 bases respectively, with 13 bases between them. CDR1 and CDR2 from the germline V gene are MNHEY and SVGAGI. CDR3 size: 13 residues. The CDR3 DNA reads as TGTGCCAGCAGGGACCAAGCCCGGGAAAAACTGTTTTTT. Protein: CASRDQAREKLFF.